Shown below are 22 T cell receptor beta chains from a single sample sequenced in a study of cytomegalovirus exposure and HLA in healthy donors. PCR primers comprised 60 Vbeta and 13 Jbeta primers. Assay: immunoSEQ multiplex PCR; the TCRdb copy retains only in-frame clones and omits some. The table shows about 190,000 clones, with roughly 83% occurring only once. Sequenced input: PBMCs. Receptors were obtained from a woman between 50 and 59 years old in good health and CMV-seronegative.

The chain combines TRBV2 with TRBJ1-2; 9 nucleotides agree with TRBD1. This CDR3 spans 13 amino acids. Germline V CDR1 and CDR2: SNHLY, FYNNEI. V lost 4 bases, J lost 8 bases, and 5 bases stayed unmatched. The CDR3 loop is CASSGNRGQGYTF. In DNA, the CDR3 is TGTGCCAGCAGTGGGAACAGGGGGCAAGGCTACACCTTC.

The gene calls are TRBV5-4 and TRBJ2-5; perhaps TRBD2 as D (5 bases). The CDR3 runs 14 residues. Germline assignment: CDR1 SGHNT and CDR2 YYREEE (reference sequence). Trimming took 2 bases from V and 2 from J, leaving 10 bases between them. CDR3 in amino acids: CASSFPGVQETQYF. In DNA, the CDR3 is TGTGCCAGCAGCTTTCCCGGGGTTCAAGAGACCCAGTACTTC. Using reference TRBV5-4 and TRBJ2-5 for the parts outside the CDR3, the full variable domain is ETGVTQSPTHLIKTRGQQVTLRCSSQSGHNTVSWYQQALGQGPQFIFQYYREEENGRGNFPPRFSGLQFPNYSSELNVNALELDDSALYLCASSFPGVQETQYFGPGTRLLVL.

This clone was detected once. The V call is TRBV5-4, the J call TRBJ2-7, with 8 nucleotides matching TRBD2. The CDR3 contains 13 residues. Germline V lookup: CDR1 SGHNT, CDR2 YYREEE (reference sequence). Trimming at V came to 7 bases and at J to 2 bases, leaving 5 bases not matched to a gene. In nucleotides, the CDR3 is TGTGCCAGCGGACTAGCAGGTACCTACGAGCAGTACTTC. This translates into CASGLAGTYEQYF.

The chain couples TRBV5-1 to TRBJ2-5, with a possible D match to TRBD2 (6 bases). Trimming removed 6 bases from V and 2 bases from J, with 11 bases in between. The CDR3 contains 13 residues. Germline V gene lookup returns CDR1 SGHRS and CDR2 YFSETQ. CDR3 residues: CASTRDFQETQYF. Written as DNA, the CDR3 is TGCGCCAGCACCCGGGACTTTCAAGAGACCCAGTACTTC.

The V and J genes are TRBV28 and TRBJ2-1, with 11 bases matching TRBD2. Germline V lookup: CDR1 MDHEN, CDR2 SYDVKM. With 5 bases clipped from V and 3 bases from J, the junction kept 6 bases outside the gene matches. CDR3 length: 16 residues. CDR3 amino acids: CASSLVAGGIYNEQFF. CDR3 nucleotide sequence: TGTGCCAGCAGTCTGGTAGCGGGAGGGATCTACAATGAGCAGTTCTTC.

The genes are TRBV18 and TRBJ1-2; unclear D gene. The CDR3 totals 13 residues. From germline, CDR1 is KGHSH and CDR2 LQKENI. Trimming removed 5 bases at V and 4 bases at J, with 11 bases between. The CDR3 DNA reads TGTGCCAGCTCAACGAGGGAGGGCTATGGCTACACCTTC. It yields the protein CASSTREGYGYTF. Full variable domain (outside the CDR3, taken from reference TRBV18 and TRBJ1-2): NAGVMQNPRHLVRRRGQEARLRCSPMKGHSHVYWYRQLPEEGLKFMVYLQKENIIDESGMPKERFSAEFPKEGPSILRIQQVVRGDSAAYFCASSTREGYGYTFGSGTRLTVV.

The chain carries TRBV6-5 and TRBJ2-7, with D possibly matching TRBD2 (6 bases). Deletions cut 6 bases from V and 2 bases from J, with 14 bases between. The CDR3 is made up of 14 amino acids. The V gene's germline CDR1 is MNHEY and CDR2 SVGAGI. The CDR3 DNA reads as TGTGCCAGCAGGGCGCGGGACTTCCCCTACGAGCAGTACTTC. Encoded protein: CASRARDFPYEQYF.

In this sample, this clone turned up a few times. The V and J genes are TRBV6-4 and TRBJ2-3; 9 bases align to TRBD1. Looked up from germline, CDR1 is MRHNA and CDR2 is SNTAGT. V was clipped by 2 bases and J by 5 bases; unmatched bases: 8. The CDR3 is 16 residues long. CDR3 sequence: CASSDRVGQGKDTQYF. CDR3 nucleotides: TGTGCCAGCAGTGACAGAGTGGGACAGGGTAAAGATACGCAGTATTTT.

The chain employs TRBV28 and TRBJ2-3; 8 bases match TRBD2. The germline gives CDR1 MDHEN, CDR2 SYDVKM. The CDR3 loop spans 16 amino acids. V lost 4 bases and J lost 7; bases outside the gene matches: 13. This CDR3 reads CASSSLAGLGSYTQYF. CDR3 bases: TGTGCCAGCAGTTCTCTCGCGGGACTAGGGTCTTATACGCAGTATTTT.

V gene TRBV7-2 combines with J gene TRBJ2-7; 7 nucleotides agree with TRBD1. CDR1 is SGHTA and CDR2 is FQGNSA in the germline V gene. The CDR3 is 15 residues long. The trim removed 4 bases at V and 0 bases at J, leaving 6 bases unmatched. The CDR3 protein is CASSSGTAVSYEQYF. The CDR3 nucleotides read TGTGCCAGCAGCTCCGGGACAGCAGTCTCCTACGAGCAGTACTTC.

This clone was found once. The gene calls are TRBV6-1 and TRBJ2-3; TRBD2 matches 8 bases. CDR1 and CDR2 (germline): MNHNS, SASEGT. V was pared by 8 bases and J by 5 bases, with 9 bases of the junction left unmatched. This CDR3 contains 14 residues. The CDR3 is CASVGRGALDTQYF. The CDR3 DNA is TGTGCCAGCGTCGGGCGGGGGGCCTTAGATACGCAGTATTTT.

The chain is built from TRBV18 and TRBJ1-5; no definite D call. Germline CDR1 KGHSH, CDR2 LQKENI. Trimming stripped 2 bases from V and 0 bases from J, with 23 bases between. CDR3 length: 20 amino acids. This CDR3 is CASSPRSAQARTYSNQPQHF. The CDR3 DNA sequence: TGTGCCAGCTCACCAAGATCGGCCCAGGCAAGAACCTATAGCAATCAGCCCCAGCATTTT.

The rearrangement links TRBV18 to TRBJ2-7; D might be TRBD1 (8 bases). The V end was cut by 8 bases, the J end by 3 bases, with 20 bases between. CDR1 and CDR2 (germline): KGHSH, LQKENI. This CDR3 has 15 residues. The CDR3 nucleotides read TGTGCCAGCGCTACCGGACAGGGAGGGGGCTACGAGCAGTACTTC. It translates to CASATGQGGGYEQYF.

The CDR3 sequence: CASSWDSSRETQYF. CDR3 bases: TGTGCCAGCAGCTGGGACTCCTCCCGGGAGACCCAGTACTTC. This chain connects TRBV7-9 to TRBJ2-5, with D possibly TRBD2 on 6 matching bases. CDR3 length: 14 amino acids. Between the trimmed V and J ends, which lost 4 bases and 5 bases, there was a span of 14 bases. CDR1 and CDR2 (germline): SEHNR, FQNEAQ (reference sequence).

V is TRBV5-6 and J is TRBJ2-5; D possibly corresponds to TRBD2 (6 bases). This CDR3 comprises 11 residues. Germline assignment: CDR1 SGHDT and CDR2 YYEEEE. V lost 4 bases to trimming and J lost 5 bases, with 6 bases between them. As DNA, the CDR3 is TGTGCCAGCAGCGGGGGGGAGACCCAGTACTTC. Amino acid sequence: CASSGGETQYF.

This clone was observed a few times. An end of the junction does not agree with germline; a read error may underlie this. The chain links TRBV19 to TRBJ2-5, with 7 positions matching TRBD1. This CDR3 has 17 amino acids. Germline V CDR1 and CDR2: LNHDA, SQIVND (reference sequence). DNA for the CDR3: TGTGCCAGTAGTATAGATGGCAGGGGGACCCTCCAAGAGACCCAATACTTC. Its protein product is CASSIDGRGTLQETQYF. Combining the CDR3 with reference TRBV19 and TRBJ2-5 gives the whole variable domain DGGITQSPKYLFRKEGQNVTLSCEQNLNHDAMYWYRQDPGQGLRLIYYSQIVNDFQKGDIAEGYSVSREKKESFPLTVTSAQKNPTAFYLCASSIDGRGTLQETQYFGPGTRLLVL.

The CDR3 sequence: CASSQDPAGRYTEAFF. The DNA of the CDR3 is TGTGCCAGCAGCCAAGATCCCGCGGGCAGGTACACTGAAGCTTTCTTT. This chain joins TRBV14 and TRBJ1-1; no definite D call. CDR1 is SGHDN, CDR2 FVKESK, per germline. The CDR3 totals 16 residues. V lost 0 bases, J lost 3 bases, and 14 bases lay in between.

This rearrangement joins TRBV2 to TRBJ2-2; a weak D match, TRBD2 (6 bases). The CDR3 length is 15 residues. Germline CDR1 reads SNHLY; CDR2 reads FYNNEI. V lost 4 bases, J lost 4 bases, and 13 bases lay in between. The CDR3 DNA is TGTGCCAGCAGTGTGGTGGGAGCGGGCACCGGGGAGCTGTTTTTT. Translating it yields CASSVVGAGTGELFF. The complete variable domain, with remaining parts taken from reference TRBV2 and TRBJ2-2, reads EPEVTQTPSHQVTQMGQEVILRCVPISNHLYFYWYRQILGQKVEFLVSFYNNEISEKSEIFDDQFSVERPDGSNFTLKIRSTKLEDSAMYFCASSVVGAGTGELFFGEGSRLTVL.

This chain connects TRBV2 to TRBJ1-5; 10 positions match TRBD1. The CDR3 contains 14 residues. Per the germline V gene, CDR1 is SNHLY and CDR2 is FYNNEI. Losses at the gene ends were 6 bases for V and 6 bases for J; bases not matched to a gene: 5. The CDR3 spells CASSRGQGGQPQHF. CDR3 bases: TGTGCCAGCAGCCGCGGACAGGGGGGTCAGCCCCAGCATTTT. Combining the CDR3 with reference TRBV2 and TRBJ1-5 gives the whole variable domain EPEVTQTPSHQVTQMGQEVILRCVPISNHLYFYWYRQILGQKVEFLVSFYNNEISEKSEIFDDQFSVERPDGSNFTLKIRSTKLEDSAMYFCASSRGQGGQPQHFGDGTRLSIL.

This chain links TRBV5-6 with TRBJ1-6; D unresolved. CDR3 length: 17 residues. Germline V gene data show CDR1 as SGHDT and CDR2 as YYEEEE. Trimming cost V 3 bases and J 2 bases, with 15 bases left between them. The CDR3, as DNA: TGTGCCAGCAGCTCCTTCGTCCGGGAAACCTATAATTCACCCCTCCACTTT. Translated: CASSSFVRETYNSPLHF.

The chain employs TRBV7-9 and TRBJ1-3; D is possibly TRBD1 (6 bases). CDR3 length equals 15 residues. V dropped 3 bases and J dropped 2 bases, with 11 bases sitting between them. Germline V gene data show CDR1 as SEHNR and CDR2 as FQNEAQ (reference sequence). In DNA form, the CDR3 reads TGTGCCAGCAGCTTTAAGACAGGAGCTGGAAACACCATATATTTT. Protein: CASSFKTGAGNTIYF.

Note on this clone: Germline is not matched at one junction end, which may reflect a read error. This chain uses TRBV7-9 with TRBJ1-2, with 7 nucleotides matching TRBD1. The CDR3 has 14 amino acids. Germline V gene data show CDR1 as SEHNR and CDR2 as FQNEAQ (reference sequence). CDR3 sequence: CSSRPGQPNYGYTF. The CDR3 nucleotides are TGTTCCAGCAGGCCGGGACAGCCAAACTATGGCTACACCTTC.